These 29 T cell receptor beta chains were sequenced from one sample in a study of long-term antiretroviral therapy in people with HIV. Running of the v3.0 immunoSEQ assay took place at survey level. The data were produced by immunoSEQ multiplex PCR, yet TCRdb's version contains in-frame clones alone and is incomplete. The table includes 25,000 to 35,000 clones, approximately 90% detected once. Sequences were derived from unsorted PBMCs, sampled 3.2 years before starting antiretroviral therapy. These receptors were taken from a man aged 50 to 60 with HIV.

V usage is TRBV10-1 and J usage is TRBJ1-2; D uncertain. The CDR3 is made up of 13 amino acids. Germline CDR1 and CDR2: WNHNN and SYGVQD (reference sequence). Trimming took off 3 bases at V and 6 bases at J, with 11 bases between the two ends. The CDR3 protein is CASSDQEGNGYTF. CDR3 nucleotide sequence: TGCGCCAGCAGTGACCAGGAAGGGAATGGCTACACCTTC.

The CDR3 loop is CASSLLLAGYNEQFF. The CDR3 bases are TGTGCCAGCAGCTTACTACTAGCGGGCTACAATGAGCAGTTCTTC. This chain connects TRBV7-3 to TRBJ2-1; 9 nucleotides line up with TRBD2. Germline V gene data show CDR1 as SGHTA and CDR2 as FQGTGA. The CDR3 is 15 amino acids. The junction had 2 bases not matched to a gene; V was cut back by 2 bases and J by 3 bases.

This clone is a singleton in its sample. CDR3 DNA sequence: TGTGCCAGCACGTCCTTGGAGGCAGGGGATCAGCCCCAGCATTTT. It specifies CASTSLEAGDQPQHF. The V gene is TRBV2, the J gene TRBJ1-5, with D perhaps matching TRBD1 (6 bases). The germline V and J ends were trimmed by 7 bases and 5 bases, with 18 bases remaining between them. Per the germline V gene, CDR1 is SNHLY and CDR2 is FYNNEI. This CDR3 has 15 amino acids.

This clone was counted a single time. The rearrangement joins TRBV9 to TRBJ2-5; D is unclear. Germline CDR1 and CDR2: SGDLS and YYNGEE. The ends were cut back, 0 bases at V and 4 bases at J, with 10 bases in the middle. This CDR3 contains 14 residues. For the CDR3, the DNA is TGTGCCAGCAGCGTAGAGGTTCAGCCAGAGACCCAGTACTTC. It yields the protein CASSVEVQPETQYF.

The V and J genes are TRBV27 and TRBJ2-3, with 15 positions matching TRBD2. With V trimmed by 5 bases and J by 6 bases, 15 bases remained unmatched. The germline CDR1 and CDR2 sequences are MNHEY and SMNVEV (reference sequence). The length of the CDR3 is 19 residues. The CDR3 sequence is CASSALGLAGGTVFDTQYF. In DNA, the CDR3 is TGTGCCAGCAGTGCCCTCGGACTAGCGGGGGGGACCGTCTTCGATACGCAGTATTTT.

This chain joins TRBV19 and TRBJ2-1, with D unclear. Germline-derived CDR1 and CDR2 are LNHDA and SQIVND (reference sequence). Trimming took 0 bases from V and 0 from J, leaving 9 bases between them. The CDR3 covers 16 residues. As DNA, the CDR3 is TGTGCCAGTAGTATAGATATGGGGTTCTCCTACAATGAGCAGTTCTTC. Translated: CASSIDMGFSYNEQFF.

For the CDR3, the DNA is TGTGCCAGCAGAGGCGGGGGGGAGGGTAATCAGCCCCAGCATTTT. This translates into CASRGGGEGNQPQHF. The gene calls are TRBV6-5 and TRBJ1-5, with D perhaps TRBD1 (5 bases). V was clipped by 6 bases and J by 4 bases, with 16 bases between them. From germline, CDR1 is MNHEY and CDR2 SVGAGI. The CDR3 is 15 residues long.

This clone was counted a few times. V usage is TRBV6-1 and J usage is TRBJ2-5, with 8 bases that match TRBD1. V shed 0 bases, J shed 5 bases, and the junction held 5 bases outside the gene matches. CDR1 is MNHNS and CDR2 is SASEGT in the germline V gene. This CDR3 contains 15 residues. CDR3 loop: CASSEALRGLETQYF. In DNA, the CDR3 is TGTGCCAGCAGTGAAGCCCTCAGGGGGCTGGAGACCCAGTACTTC.

This chain joins TRBV12-5 and TRBJ2-2; TRBD2 is a possible D gene (5 bases). Germline CDR1 LGHNT, CDR2 FRNRAP. The CDR3 sequence is 15 residues long. Trimming shortened V by 3 bases and J by 6 bases, and 14 bases separated the two germline ends. The CDR3 nucleotides read TGTGCTAGTGGTTTTTTCGCGGGTTATCCCGGGGAGCTGTTTTTT. Translated: CASGFFAGYPGELFF.

V and J are TRBV18 and TRBJ1-2; 9 nucleotides align to TRBD1. Germline V gives CDR1 KGHSH, CDR2 LQKENI. The V and J ends lost 4 bases and 7 bases, in that order; junction bases with no gene match: 7. The CDR3 sequence is 14 residues long. The CDR3 DNA reads as TGTGCCAGCTCACAAACAGGGGGCGCGACTGGCTACACCTTC. Protein sequence: CASSQTGGATGYTF.

The CDR3 DNA sequence: TGTGCCAGCAGTGTTCGCTCGGCGGCGGATCAGCCCCAGCATTTT. This sequence encodes CASSVRSAADQPQHF. This sequence joins TRBV6-1 and TRBJ1-5; D not resolved. The CDR3 has 15 residues. The germline V and J ends were trimmed by 4 bases and 5 bases, with 15 bases remaining between them. Germline-derived CDR1 and CDR2 are MNHNS and SASEGT.

CDR3 DNA: TGTGCCTGGAGGCGTTGGGACAGGGATGTAGGAGAGCAGTACTTC. This translates into CAWRRWDRDVGEQYF. The J gene is TRBJ2-7, the V gene TRBV30, with 9 bases identical to TRBD1. V shed 3 bases and J 7 bases; nucleotides not matched to a gene: 13. This CDR3 has 15 amino acids. The germline gives CDR1 GTSNPN, CDR2 SVGIG (reference sequence).

The chain recombines TRBV2 with TRBJ2-5; D remains ambiguous. The V end lost 6 bases, the J end lost 3 bases, and 11 bases lay between the germline ends. CDR1 is SNHLY, CDR2 FYNNEI, per germline. The CDR3 is 13 residues long. The CDR3 spells CASRKIHEETQYF. CDR3 nucleotide sequence: TGTGCCAGCAGGAAGATCCATGAAGAGACCCAGTACTTC.

This clone was counted between two and nine times. The V call is TRBV9, the J call TRBJ1-2, with 8 bases fitting TRBD1. Germline V gene lookup returns CDR1 SGDLS and CDR2 YYNGEE. This CDR3 is built from 13 residues. The J segment lost 6 bases and the V segment lost 4 bases, leaving 5 bases of the junction unmatched. CDR3 DNA sequence: TGTGCCAGCAGCCCGACAGGGGCGGATGGCTACACCTTC. Its translation: CASSPTGADGYTF.

The rearrangement uses TRBV6-6 and TRBJ2-3; D is tentatively TRBD1 or TRBD2 (5 bases each). The V end was cut by 6 bases, the J end by 5 bases, with 15 bases between. Germline-derived CDR1 and CDR2 are MNHNY and SVGAGI (reference sequence). This CDR3 region has 14 residues. The CDR3 DNA reads TGTGCCAGCAGGAGGGGTGTTGAGAGAGATACGCAGTATTTT. Amino acids: CASRRGVERDTQYF.

The gene calls are TRBV5-4 and TRBJ1-5; TRBD1 is a possible D gene (6 bases). This CDR3 has 13 amino acids. Germline assignment: CDR1 SGHNT and CDR2 YYREEE (reference sequence). V was trimmed by 4 bases and J by 7 bases, leaving 12 bases between them. The DNA for the CDR3 is TGTGCCAGCAGCCAGGACAGTATCCAGCCCCAGCATTTT. Translating gives CASSQDSIQPQHF.

This chain links TRBV6-4 with TRBJ2-6; D is uncertain. The germline V and J ends were trimmed by 2 bases and 0 bases, with 5 bases remaining between them. The germline gives CDR1 MRHNA, CDR2 SNTAGT. This CDR3 is 15 amino acids long. The CDR3 DNA is TGTGCCAGCAGTGACCAGCCCTCTGGGGCCAACGTCCTGACTTTC. Its protein is CASSDQPSGANVLTF.

This clone was recorded once. This sequence joins TRBV5-4 and TRBJ2-5, with 9 bases lining up with TRBD1. With V trimmed by 0 bases and J by 4 bases, 1 base remained unmatched. The CDR3 runs 14 residues. Per germline, CDR1 SGHNT and CDR2 YYREEE (reference sequence). The CDR3 protein is CASSLGQGGETQYF. The CDR3 DNA reads TGTGCCAGCAGCTTGGGACAGGGGGGAGAGACCCAGTACTTC.

The J gene is TRBJ1-2, the V gene TRBV4-2; D perhaps matches TRBD1 (6 bases). V was clipped by 2 bases and J by 7 bases, with 20 bases between them. Germline V CDR1 and CDR2: LGHNA, YNFKEQ. CDR3 length equals 16 residues. The CDR3 region has the DNA TGTGCCAGCAGCCAAACCGGACAGCCAGGCCGATTTGGCTACACCTTC. This gives the protein CASSQTGQPGRFGYTF.

The rearrangement joins TRBV2 to TRBJ2-5, with 10 bases that match TRBD1. Germline CDR1 reads SNHLY; CDR2 reads FYNNEI. With 10 bases clipped from V and 7 bases from J, the junction kept 12 bases outside the gene matches. The CDR3 totals 14 residues. The CDR3 reads CATRETGGFGTQYF. In DNA, the CDR3 is TGTGCCACCCGCGAGACAGGGGGCTTCGGGACCCAGTACTTC.

The J gene is TRBJ2-7, the V gene TRBV5-6, with 8 bases fitting TRBD1. Germline V gene lookup returns CDR1 SGHDT and CDR2 YYEEEE. This CDR3 spans 14 amino acids. V was pared by 0 bases and J by 4 bases, with 3 bases of the junction left unmatched. The CDR3 DNA follows: TGTGCCAGCAGCTTGGGGACAGGGACATACGAGCAGTACTTC. It codes for CASSLGTGTYEQYF.

V and J are TRBV29-1 and TRBJ2-5, with D tentatively TRBD1 (6 bases). Germline CDR1 and CDR2: SQVTM and ANQGSEA. V shed 8 bases and J shed 5 bases, with 18 bases lying between them. The CDR3 has 13 amino acids. CDR3 region: CSSNSGERETQYF. DNA of the CDR3: TGCAGCTCGAATTCAGGGGAACGGGAGACCCAGTACTTC.

This sequence joins TRBV6-5 and TRBJ2-5, with 10 bases fitting TRBD1. The J call could be wrong; TRBJ2-7 is a better fit for the DNA end. CDR1 MNHEY and CDR2 SVGAGI come from the germline V gene. The CDR3 sequence is 15 residues long. CDR3 nucleotide sequence: TGTGCCAGCAGTGTCACCGGGACAGGGGTGTACGAGCAGTACTTC. Translated: CASSVTGTGVYEQYF.

This clone was seen a handful of times. The rearrangement links TRBV10-2 to TRBJ2-7, with TRBD1 identical over 10 bases. Germline V gives CDR1 WSHSY, CDR2 SAAADI. After removal of 3 bases from V and 4 bases from J, the junction contained 6 bases not matched to a gene. The CDR3 sequence is 15 residues long. The chain's CDR3 is CASSERQGAWYEQYF. In DNA, the CDR3 is TGCGCCAGCAGTGAAAGACAGGGGGCTTGGTACGAGCAGTACTTC.

The chain is built from TRBV5-5 and TRBJ2-7, with 9 bases lining up with TRBD2. J was trimmed by 1 base and V by 3 bases; bases with no gene match: 5. Germline V CDR1 and CDR2: SGHKS, YYEKEE (reference sequence). The CDR3 totals 15 residues. CDR3 sequence: CASSSRTSASYEQYF. CDR3 nucleotide sequence: TGTGCCAGCAGCTCTAGGACTAGCGCATCCTACGAGCAGTACTTC. The full variable domain, in which reference TRBV5-5 and TRBJ2-7 provide the parts outside the CDR3, is DAGVTQSPTHLIKTRGQQVTLRCSPISGHKSVSWYQQVLGQGPQFIFQYYEKEERGRGNFPDRFSARQFPNYSSELNVNALLLGDSALYLCASSSRTSASYEQYFGPGTRLTVT.

V and J are TRBV11-1 and TRBJ2-7; D is undetermined. This CDR3 has 14 residues. CDR1 is SGHAT and CDR2 is FQDESV in the germline V gene (reference sequence). Trimming cost V 5 bases and J 3 bases, with 14 bases left between them. The DNA of the CDR3 is TGTGCCAGCAGCCTGAGTTGGGTTAACTACGAGCAGTACTTC. This codes for CASSLSWVNYEQYF.

The chain joins TRBV18 to TRBJ2-7; TRBD2 aligns across 7 bases. This CDR3 has 13 residues. V was pared by 4 bases and J by 7 bases, with 7 bases of the junction left unmatched. CDR1 is KGHSH and CDR2 is LQKENI in the germline V gene. The DNA for the CDR3 is TGTGCCAGCTCACTCTCCGGGACTAATGAGCAGTACTTC. Encoded protein: CASSLSGTNEQYF.

This clone appeared a few times. The chain links TRBV6-1 to TRBJ1-5; unclear D gene. Germline V gene sequence: CDR1 MNHNS, CDR2 SASEGT. CDR3 length equals 15 residues. The V gene lost 1 base and the J gene lost 3 bases, with 10 bases spanning the gap. The CDR3 DNA reads as TGTGCCAGCAGTGAAGTAGGAGCTTACAATCAGCCCCAGCATTTT. Translated, it gives CASSEVGAYNQPQHF.

The chain uses TRBV14 and TRBJ2-2, with D perhaps given as TRBD1 or TRBD2 (7 bases each). Germline values: CDR1 SGHDN, CDR2 FVKESK. Trimming stripped 2 bases from V and 5 bases from J, with 18 bases between. The CDR3 runs 17 residues. The DNA for the CDR3 is TGTGCCAGCAGCCAACTGGGAGGGGGCCGAGGGACCGGGGAGCTGTTTTTT. Translation: CASSQLGGGRGTGELFF.